What follows describes a single TCR beta chain. Its antigen is unidentified. Assay used: immunoSEQ multiplex PCR; TCRdb lists only in-frame clones, some missing. Here the sample spans roughly 120,000 clones, about 91% being singletons. The data were obtained in a study of T cell responses to AZD1222 COVID-19 vaccine. Across the study: Pooling was applied to second doses at about 4 or about 12 weeks. Findings of the study overall: Every sample of the repertoires postdated the peak T cell response. Receipt of two AZD1222 doses was followed by a rise in Spike-specific TCR breadth and depth. Nearly half of the spike-specific TCRs reportedly recognize variant regions that carry no mutations.

CDR3 length: 13 residues. Germline assignment: CDR1 SGHTA and CDR2 FQGNSA. The V end lost 4 bases, the J end lost 2 bases, and 8 bases lay between the germline ends. This clonotype was obtained from an adult in good health. Source: peripheral blood, taken on day 0 of AZD1222 vaccination. The genes are TRBV7-2 and TRBJ1-1; D is uncertain. The CDR3 DNA reads as TGTGCCAGCAGCTCCGACATCAACACTGAAGCTTTCTTT. Translation gives CASSSDINTEAFF.